Included here is one T cell receptor beta chain sequence, with context. In the authors' methods: The authors estimated nucleated cell counts from reference gene primer amplification. TCRdb's table, derived via immunoSEQ multiplex PCR, lists solely in-frame clones and lacks some. The V and J calls and clone size are taken from that table; D and trimming were inferred from the DNA. The sample includes about 440,000 clones, around 88% seen only once; the top ten take around 13%. The record originates from a study of blood T cell repertoires in COVID-19. Study-wide background: From T cells, B-cell-depleted T cells, or PBMCs came the material, which was cDNA or gDNA.

The Seattle site enrolled patients during active infection and followed them longitudinally. CDR3 length equals 14 residues. V was shortened by 7 bases and J by 0 bases, with 7 bases between the two germline ends. CDR1 is LNHDA, CDR2 SQIVND, per germline (reference sequence). Sequences were obtained from peripheral blood. The chain combines TRBV19 with TRBJ2-6, with D uncertain. The source of this sequence is a woman in her forties or fifties with COVID-19, enrolled during active disease. The CDR3 spells CASTFNSGANVLTF. The CDR3, as DNA: TGTGCCAGTACCTTTAACTCTGGGGCCAACGTCCTGACTTTC.